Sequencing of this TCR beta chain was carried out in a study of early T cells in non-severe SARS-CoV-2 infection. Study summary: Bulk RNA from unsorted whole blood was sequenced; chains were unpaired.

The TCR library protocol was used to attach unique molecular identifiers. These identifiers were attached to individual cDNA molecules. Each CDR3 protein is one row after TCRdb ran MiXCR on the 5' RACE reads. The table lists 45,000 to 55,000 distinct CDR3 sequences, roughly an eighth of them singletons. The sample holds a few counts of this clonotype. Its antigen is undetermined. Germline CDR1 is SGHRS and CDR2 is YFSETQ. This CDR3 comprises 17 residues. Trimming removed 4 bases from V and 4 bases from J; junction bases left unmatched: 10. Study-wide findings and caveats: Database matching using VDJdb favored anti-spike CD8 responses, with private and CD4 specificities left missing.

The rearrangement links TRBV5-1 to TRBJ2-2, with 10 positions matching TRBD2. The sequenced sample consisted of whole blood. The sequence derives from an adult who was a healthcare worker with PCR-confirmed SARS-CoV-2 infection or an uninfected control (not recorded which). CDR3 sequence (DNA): TGCGCCAGCAGCAAAGCACCTAGCGGGGGCGGCACCGGGGAGCTGTTTTTT. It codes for CASSKAPSGGGTGELFF. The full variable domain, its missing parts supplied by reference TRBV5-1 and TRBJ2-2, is KAGVTQTPRYLIKTRGQQVTLSCSPISGHRSVSWYQQTPGQGLQFLFEYFSETQRNKGNFPGRFSGRQFSNSRSEMNVSTLELGDSALYLCASSKAPSGGGTGELFFGEGSRLTVL.